The rows below give T cell receptor beta chains drawn from one sample of a study of blood T cell repertoires in COVID-19. The table came from immunoSEQ multiplex PCR; TCRdb's copy has only in-frame clones and leaves some out. Of 130,000 or so clones listed, approximately 80% were seen once; the top ten hold around 20%. The sequenced sample was peripheral blood. The receptor set was obtained from a man aged 80 or over with acute or convalescent COVID-19. Each CDR3 is given with its conserved first and last residue. The D gene is left open where the match is weak. A row's size may be missing; if present it is once, few, many or a size class.

v_call	clone_size	j_call	d_call	cdr3_nt	cdr3_aa
TRBV28	few	TRBJ1-1	-	TGTGCCAGCAGTCCTCAAATCAGGTTGCTTTTTCGGAACACTGAAGCTTTCTTT	CASSPQIRLLFRNTEAFF
TRBV6-4	-	TRBJ1-1	TRBD1	TGTGCCAGCAGTGACACAGGGGGGTTGGTAGACACTGAAGCTTTCTTT	CASSDTGGLVDTEAFF
TRBV9	few	TRBJ1-5	-	TGTGCCAGCAGCGTAGACAGGGAGATTCAGCCCCAGCATTTT	CASSVDREIQPQHF
TRBV11-2	-	TRBJ2-5	-	TGTGCCAGCAGCCCGGGGGGGAAACAGGGGAGAGGAGAGACCCAGTACTTC	CASSPGGKQGRGETQYF
TRBV6-1	many	TRBJ2-3	TRBD1	TGTGCCAGCAGTGACAGGGGGCCGCGGAGCACAGATACGCAGTATTTT	CASSDRGPRSTDTQYF
TRBV3-1/TRBV3-2	-	TRBJ2-7	-	TGTGCCAGCAGCCAAGGAATCGGGCAGTACTTC	CASSQGIGQYF
TRBV5-1	-	TRBJ2-5	-	TGCGCCAGCAGTTGGGGTCCTCAGGGGGAGACCCAGTACTTC	CASSWGPQGETQYF
TRBV6-5	-	TRBJ2-3	TRBD2	TGTGCCAGCAGTAACTTAGCGGGGGGCGCAGATACGCAGTATTTT	CASSNLAGGADTQYF
TRBV3-1/TRBV3-2	-	TRBJ2-3	-	TGTGCCAGCAGCCAAACCCTGACTACTAGCACAGATACGCAGTATTTT	CASSQTLTTSTDTQYF
TRBV7-9	-	TRBJ2-2	-	TGTGCCAGCAGCCGATTTGACAGGACCGGGGAGCTGTTTTTT	CASSRFDRTGELFF
TRBV5-4	-	TRBJ2-3	TRBD1	TGTGCCAGCAAACTCGGCGAGGGGGCTTTTAATACGCAGTATTTT	CASKLGEGAFNTQYF
TRBV5-1	-	TRBJ2-2	-	TGCGCCAGCAGTTACACGGGGATCGGGGAGCTGTTTTTT	CASSYTGIGELFF
TRBV7-2	-	TRBJ2-5	TRBD2	TGTGCCAGCAGCTTACCTAGCGGGGTGGCAGAGACCCAGTACTTC	CASSLPSGVAETQYF
TRBV11-2	few	TRBJ2-5	-	TGTGCCAGCAGCCCTTTTGAGTCAGGGGCCCAGTACTTC	CASSPFESGAQYF
TRBV6-5	once	TRBJ2-4	-	TGTGCCAGCAGTTACTCGAGTAGGGGGGCCAAAAACATTCAGTACTTC	CASSYSSRGAKNIQYF
TRBV19	-	TRBJ2-1	TRBD2	TGTGCCAGTAGTATGACCAAGCGGGGGTGGCAGTTCTTC	CASSMTKRGWQFF
TRBV12-5	-	TRBJ2-5	-	TGTGCTAGTGCCGCCGACTGGCCTATGGAGACCCAGTACTTC	CASAADWPMETQYF
TRBV11-3	-	TRBJ2-3	TRBD1	TGTGCCAGCAGCACGGGACAGGGAATCACAGATACGCAGTATTTT	CASSTGQGITDTQYF
TRBV4-1	-	TRBJ1-6	-	TGCGCCAGCAGCCAGCTCGCGGGGCAGCCAGATTCGCCCCTCCACTTT	CASSQLAGQPDSPLHF
TRBV2	-	TRBJ2-4	TRBD1	TGTGCCAGCAGTTATACAGGGACAGGTGACATTCAGTACTTC	CASSYTGTGDIQYF
TRBV6-5	-	TRBJ1-5	-	TGTGCCAGCAGTTACGGGGGCGGGGGCGCTCAGCCCCAGCATTTT	CASSYGGGGAQPQHF
TRBV19	-	TRBJ2-1	-	TGTGCCAGTAGCCTTGACGGGAGCTCCTACAATGAGCAGTTCTTC	CASSLDGSSYNEQFF
TRBV2	-	TRBJ1-5	-	TGTGCCAGCAACAGGGCCAATCAGCCCCAGCATTTT	CASNRANQPQHF
TRBV7-2	-	TRBJ1-3	-	TGTGCCAGCAGCTTATTCCCCTCCGGGGTCACTGGAAACACCATATATTTT	CASSLFPSGVTGNTIYF
TRBV4-1	-	TRBJ2-1	-	TGCGCCAGCAGCCACAAGATACTTGTTGGGGCCTCCTACAATGAGCAGTTCTTC	CASSHKILVGASYNEQFF
TRBV3-1/TRBV3-2	once	TRBJ2-5	TRBD1	TGTGCCAGCAGCCAAGTGGGGACAGGGGGTTGGGAGACCCAGTACTTC	CASSQVGTGGWETQYF
TRBV5-1	-	TRBJ1-4	TRBD1	TGCGCCAGCAGCACTGGACAGGGCCTATACGAAAAACTGTTTTTT	CASSTGQGLYEKLFF
TRBV7-8	-	TRBJ2-7	TRBD1	TGTGCCAGCAGCTTAGTAACCGGGACAGGGGTCGAGCAGTACTTC	CASSLVTGTGVEQYF
TRBV5-1	-	TRBJ2-5	TRBD1	TGCGCCAGCAGCCAGCCGTTAGGACAGGGTTTGGAGACCCAGTACTTC	CASSQPLGQGLETQYF
TRBV11-2	few	TRBJ1-2	TRBD1	TGTGCCAGCAGCTTAGGCAGGGACAGGACCGCTGGGGGCGGCTACACCTTC	CASSLGRDRTAGGGYTF
TRBV4-3	-	TRBJ1-1	-	TGCGCCAGCAGCCAAGATCAGTCGGGCACTGAAGCTTTCTTT	CASSQDQSGTEAFF
TRBV6-2/TRBV6-3	-	TRBJ2-1	-	TGTGCCAGCAGTTACTCTGGCTTTGAGCAGTTCTTC	CASSYSGFEQFF
TRBV19	once	TRBJ1-5	TRBD1	TGTGCCAGTCGGACAGGGTTTGGCAATCAGCCCCAGCATTTT	CASRTGFGNQPQHF
TRBV28	-	TRBJ2-3	TRBD1	TGTGCCAGCAGTTTCTACTGGACAGGGCTACGTACGCAGTATTTT	CASSFYWTGLRTQYF
TRBV2	-	TRBJ2-1	-	TGTGCCAGCAGTGCCAACAGGGCTACTAACAATGAGCAGTTCTTC	CASSANRATNNEQFF
TRBV6-5	once	TRBJ2-7	-	TGTGCCAGCGGACTTGTGTCCTACGAGCAGTACTTC	CASGLVSYEQYF
TRBV30	-	TRBJ2-5	-	TGTGCCTGGAGTGTGACCTCCCGAGGGGAGACCCAGTACTTC	CAWSVTSRGETQYF
TRBV19	-	TRBJ2-7	TRBD1	TGTGCCAGTAGTCCCATGGGACAGGGAGCCTTCTACGAGCAGTACTTC	CASSPMGQGAFYEQYF
TRBV5-1	-	TRBJ2-1	TRBD1	TGCGCCAGCAGCACTCCCGGACAGGGGAACTACAATGAGCAGTTCTTC	CASSTPGQGNYNEQFF
TRBV4-1	-	TRBJ1-4	-	TGCGCCAGCAGCCCCGAAGCTCACAGATTGAATGAAAAACTGTTTTTT	CASSPEAHRLNEKLFF
TRBV27	many	TRBJ2-2	TRBD1	TGTGCCAGCAGTCCGACAGGGTATAACGGGGAGCTGTTTTTT	CASSPTGYNGELFF
TRBV9	-	TRBJ2-7	-	TGTGCCAGCAGTGGGCAGGGTTACGAGCAGTACTTC	CASSGQGYEQYF